This T cell receptor (beta chain) was captured in a study of long-term antiretroviral therapy in people with HIV. Findings of the study overall: The study found that diversity rose after ART but stayed below transplant donor controls. In the period from the mid-2000s to the late 2010s, blood was collected, possibly under older ART regimens. HIV repertoires spanned tighter CDR3 length ranges than controls did.

Sequencing relied on immunoSEQ assay v3.0, run at survey level. Profiling relied on immunoSEQ multiplex PCR, and the TCRdb table lists in-frame clones only, not all of them. The table records about 12,000 clones, around 90% of them present only once. About this clone itself: Its specificity is not known.

V shed 8 bases and J shed 5 bases, with 21 bases lying between them. Germline assignment: CDR1 SNHLY and CDR2 FYNNEI. The CDR3 runs 15 residues. Two or more post-ART PBMC samples, plus at least one pre-ART sample, were available for each donor. The receptor was derived from a woman aged 40 to 50 with HIV. V is TRBV2 and J is TRBJ1-2; D is unresolved. The material sequenced was unsorted PBMCs, taken 2.1 years after starting antiretroviral therapy. CDR3 DNA: TGTGCCAGCCGAATTTCGACTTGGATGGGATATGGCTACACCTTC. Its protein product is CASRISTWMGYGYTF.